Following are 7 T cell receptor beta chains from one sample sequenced in a study of blood T cells in healthy people across ages (dated by TCRdb to 2014 to 2015). Library preparation was by 5' RACE. Instrument on record: Illumina HiSeq 2500. The second PCR ran for about 7 to 11 cycles and used a J-beta primer mix along with a sample-barcoded 5' primer. TCRdb applied fastp at Q25 and MiXCR to the public reads, then kept only in-frame beta chains. Each entry is one CDR3 protein sequence, shown with its most common DNA and genes. Across this sample there are around 1,500,000 distinct CDR3 sequences, with about 43% seen only once. Jointly, the top ten make up roughly 8.2% of the sample. Specimen: blood. These receptors originate from a young woman in good health.

This clonotype was seen a handful of times. The chain couples TRBV20-1 to TRBJ2-3, with 13 bases lining up with TRBD2. Germline V lookup: CDR1 DFQATT, CDR2 SNEGSKA (reference sequence). Trimming took 6 bases from V and 8 from J; bases not matched to a gene: 8. This CDR3 comprises 14 residues. The DNA for the CDR3 is TGCAGTGCCACGACTAGCGGGGGGTGGGGTACGCAGTATTTT. Translated: CSATTSGGWGTQYF.

The rearrangement links TRBV3-1 to TRBJ2-7; D is unresolved. The germline V gene has CDR1 LGHDT and CDR2 YNNKEL (reference sequence). Trimming shortened V by 7 bases and J by 2 bases, and 9 bases separated the two germline ends. The CDR3 spans 12 residues. In DNA, the CDR3 is TGTGCCAGCAACCATGGTACCTACGAGCAGTACTTC. Its translation: CASNHGTYEQYF.

Remarks on this clonotype: The junction and the germline gene differ at one end; a read error may be behind it. The gene calls are TRBV12-3 or TRBV12-4 and TRBJ2-3; D might be TRBD2 (6 bases). This CDR3 is 15 amino acids long. The CDR3 sequence: CAGSANIGRTDTQYF. The DNA for the CDR3 is TGTGCCGGCAGTGCGAATATCGGGAGAACAGATACGCAGTATTTT.

The gene calls are TRBV3-1 and TRBJ1-2; D is unclear. In germline, CDR1 is LGHDT, CDR2 YNNKEL (reference sequence). There are 15 residues in the CDR3. Trimming cost V 0 bases and J 0 bases, with 8 bases left between them. The CDR3 DNA is TGTGCCAGCAGCCAAGATTTGGGAGCTAACTATGGCTACACCTTC. It specifies CASSQDLGANYGYTF.

The chain has TRBV14 and TRBJ2-5, with D possibly TRBD1 on 6 matching bases. This CDR3 is built from 14 residues. In germline, CDR1 is SGHDN, CDR2 FVKESK. The germline V and J ends were trimmed by 3 bases and 11 bases, with 19 bases remaining between them. This CDR3 reads CASSQDSPPTKQYF. In DNA form, the CDR3 reads TGTGCCAGCAGCCAGGACAGCCCTCCTACGAAGCAGTACTTC.

V and J are TRBV12-3 or TRBV12-4 and TRBJ2-5, with no clear D. The DNA matches TRBJ2-7 better at its end, which makes the J call doubtful. The CDR3 totals 13 residues. The CDR3 here is CASSLASHSEQYF. The CDR3 region has the DNA TGTGCCAGCAGTTTAGCGAGTCATAGCGAGCAGTACTTC.

The genes are TRBV18 and TRBJ2-1; D possibly corresponds to TRBD1 (6 bases). V dropped 0 bases and J dropped 5 bases, with 17 bases sitting between them. Germline loops: CDR1 KGHSH, CDR2 LQKENI. The CDR3 length is 17 residues. CDR3 loop: CASSPPNQGYPHNEQFF. In DNA, the CDR3 is TGTGCCAGCTCACCACCGAACCAGGGGTACCCTCACAATGAGCAGTTCTTC.